These T cell receptor beta chains were read from a single sample in a study of Tregs in tolerant kidney transplant recipients. This table comes from immunoSEQ multiplex PCR, and its TCRdb copy is limited to in-frame clones, with some not included. The sample contains nearly 50,000 clones, about 92% of which appear only once. This sample comprised CD8+ T cells from blood (PBMCs), obtained 12 months after the transplant. These receptors were taken from a human patient who received a combined kidney and bone marrow transplant. The graft donor may account for some of the T cells. Each CDR3 is given with its conserved first and last residue. D genes are given only for firm matches. Size is stated for part of the rows, as once, few or many counts, or as a class when the clone is expanded.

- | TRBD2 | TRBJ2-5 | TRBV2 | TGTGCCAGCAGAACAGTTCTAGCGGTCCAAGAGACCCAGTACTTC | CASRTVLAVQETQYF
- | TRBD1 | TRBJ2-7 | TRBV7-9 | TGTGCCAGCAGCCGAAAGACGACAGGGCTCCACGAGCAGTACTTC | CASSRKTTGLHEQYF
- | - | TRBJ2-3 | TRBV10-3 | TGTGCCATCAGTGAGACCTCTAGCAAGACAGATACGCAGTATTTT | CAISETSSKTDTQYF
- | TRBD2 | TRBJ2-7 | TRBV6-5 | TGTGCCAGCAGTTACTCTACTACTAGCGGTTCCTACGAGCAGTACTTC | CASSYSTTSGSYEQYF
- | TRBD2 | TRBJ2-3 | TRBV13 | TGTGCCAGCAGCGAACTAGCGGGGATGTCAGATACGCAGTATTTT | CASSELAGMSDTQYF
- | - | TRBJ2-7 | TRBV7-3 | TGTGCCAGCAGCCCCGAGGGGGGGGGCTCCTACGAGCAGTACTTC | CASSPEGGGSYEQYF
few | - | TRBJ1-2 | TRBV9 | TGTGCCAGCAGCGAGGGGGTCAGCGATGGCTACACCTTC | CASSEGVSDGYTF
- | TRBD1 | TRBJ2-7 | TRBV13 | TGTGCCAGCAGCCAAGGCGGACAGGGCGGCGAGCAGTACTTC | CASSQGGQGGEQYF
- | TRBD1 | TRBJ2-1 | TRBV9 | TGTGCCAGCAGCGTGTTTCCGGGACAGGGCGTGAATGAGCAGTTCTTC | CASSVFPGQGVNEQFF
- | TRBD1 | TRBJ1-5 | TRBV19 | TGTGCCAGTAGTAACCGACAGGGAGTACGCAATCAGCCCCAGCATTTT | CASSNRQGVRNQPQHF
- | - | TRBJ1-4 | TRBV18 | TGTGCCAGCTCACCTCCGGGATCTAATGAAAAACTGTTTTTT | CASSPPGSNEKLFF
- | TRBD1 | TRBJ1-5 | TRBV7-8 | TGTGCCAGCAGCTATACCGGGACAGGGATTGGGAATCAGCCCCAGCATTTT | CASSYTGTGIGNQPQHF
- | TRBD1 | TRBJ1-2 | TRBV27 | TGTGCCAGCAGTTTAGGGACAGGGAATGGCTACACCTTC | CASSLGTGNGYTF
once | - | TRBJ1-1 | TRBV7-9 | TGTGCCAGCAGCTTACTCCTCACTGAAGCTTTCTTT | CASSLLLTEAFF
- | - | TRBJ1-1 | TRBV28 | TGTGCCAGCATTCTATCCCTTAACACTGAAGCTTTCTTT | CASILSLNTEAFF
few | TRBD2 | TRBJ2-3 | TRBV6-5 | TGTGCCAGCAGCTCGGGACTACCTTCGGATACGCAGTATTTT | CASSSGLPSDTQYF
- | - | TRBJ1-6 | TRBV28 | TGTGCCAGCAGTTTATCAGGGTCGAGTTCACCCCTCCACTTT | CASSLSGSSSPLHF
few | - | TRBJ1-4 | TRBV19 | TGTGCCAGTAGCCCCAACGCGTCCCAGGGATGGGAAAATGAAAAACTGTTTTTT | CASSPNASQGWENEKLFF
- | - | TRBJ1-4 | TRBV7-9 | TGTGCCAGCAGCTTATCCCCCGACAGCGTCCATGAAAAACTGTTTTTT | CASSLSPDSVHEKLFF
- | TRBD1 | TRBJ2-7 | TRBV11-3 | TGTGCCAGCAGCTTAACAGGGGGCGCGGGCGAGCAGTACTTC | CASSLTGGAGEQYF
once | - | TRBJ1-3 | TRBV6-6 | TGTGCCAGCAGTTACTACAGGGATGGAAACACCATATATTTT | CASSYYRDGNTIYF
few | TRBD1 | TRBJ1-3 | TRBV4-1 | TGCGCCAGCAGCCCAATACAGGGGGCGGGTGGAAACACCATATATTTT | CASSPIQGAGGNTIYF
- | TRBD1 | TRBJ1-2 | TRBV11-2 | TGTGCCAGCAGCTTTGGGACAGGGTCCTCTCATGGCTACACCTTC | CASSFGTGSSHGYTF
- | - | TRBJ2-3 | TRBV5-6 | TGTGCCAGCAGCCCCAGGCGCACAGATACGCAGTATTTT | CASSPRRTDTQYF
- | TRBD1 | TRBJ2-7 | TRBV5-6 | TGTGCCAGCAGCTGGCCTTCAGGGACAGGAAGGGGCGAGCAGTACTTC | CASSWPSGTGRGEQYF
- | - | TRBJ2-2 | TRBV11-3 | TGTGCCAGCAGCTGGAGTCGCGCGAACACCGGGGAGCTGTTTTTT | CASSWSRANTGELFF
- | - | TRBJ2-7 | TRBV4-1 | TGCGCCAGCAGCCAAGGAATGGGGGGCGAGCAGTACTTC | CASSQGMGGEQYF
- | TRBD1 | TRBJ1-2 | TRBV7-9 | TGTGCCAGCAGCATAGGGACAGGGGATGGCTACACCTTC | CASSIGTGDGYTF
- | TRBD2 | TRBJ2-7 | TRBV5-4 | TGCGCCAGCAGCCAACTAGCGGGGGGAAGCTCCTACGAGCAGTACTTC | CASSQLAGGSSYEQYF
- | - | TRBJ2-1 | TRBV12-1 | TGTGCCAGCGAGTTACCCGGGACAATTCATTACAATGAGCAGTTCTTC | CASELPGTIHYNEQFF
few | TRBD1 | TRBJ1-4 | TRBV6-5 | TGTGCCAGCAGCGAACAGGGGGCGACTTTTGAAAAACTGTTTTTT | CASSEQGATFEKLFF
once | TRBD1 | TRBJ1-2 | TRBV27 | TGTGCCAGCAGTTCATCAAACATACCGGGACAGGAGGCAGGCTACACCTTC | CASSSSNIPGQEAGYTF
- | - | TRBJ1-2 | TRBV14 | TGTGCCAGCAGCCAAGCAGGGATCTATGGCTACACCTTC | CASSQAGIYGYTF
- | - | TRBJ2-7 | TRBV5-3 | TGTGCCAGAAGCTTACCAAAAGCATCCTACGAGCAGTACTTC | CARSLPKASYEQYF